These 29 T cell receptor beta chains share one sample of origin, sequenced in a study of memory CD8 T cells in hepatitis C reinfection. The time point was: pre-reinfection, 55 to 20 weeks before reinfection detection. The sorted cells went straight to TCR sequencing with no prior in vitro expansion. TCRdb keeps only in-frame clones here, not all; method: immunoSEQ multiplex PCR. The sample includes roughly 6,000 clones, 85% to 90% seen only once; the top ten take around a fifth. The sample was naive CD8+ T cells sorted from blood. The receptors here all came from a man in his fifties or sixties with hepatitis C virus infection.

The chain joins TRBV5-3 to TRBJ1-6, with 11 nucleotides matching TRBD1. TRBV5-3 is classed as an ORF, of uncertain function. CDR3 length: 17 residues. V shed 4 bases, J shed 6 bases, and the junction held 9 bases outside the gene matches. The CDR3 coding sequence is TGTGCCAGAAGCCGAGGACAGGGGGCTTTTAGTAATTCACCCCTCCACTTT. It codes for CARSRGQGAFSNSPLHF.

The chain combines TRBV7-2 with TRBJ2-5, with D possibly being TRBD2 (6 bases). Trimming stripped 4 bases from V and 11 bases from J, with 20 bases between. This CDR3 is 14 amino acids long. Germline V CDR1 and CDR2: SGHTA, FQGNSA. The CDR3 DNA follows: TGTGCCAGCAGCTCGGGGGACGGAATAACTGAGCAGTACTTC. It specifies CASSSGDGITEQYF.

The chain is built from TRBV6-4 and TRBJ2-5; 9 bases are shared with TRBD2. J lost 4 bases, V lost 2 bases, and 14 bases had no gene match. CDR3 length: 18 residues. Germline loops: CDR1 MRHNA, CDR2 SNTAGT. The CDR3 nucleotides read TGTGCCAGCAGTGACCCCCTATATGAGCGGGAGGCCCGAGAGACCCAGTACTTC. Its translation: CASSDPLYEREARETQYF.

The chain joins TRBV4-2 to TRBJ2-5; D is perhaps TRBD2 (6 bases). The J call is doubtful: the DNA matches TRBJ2-7 better. The CDR3 extends over 13 amino acids. From germline, CDR1 is LGHNA and CDR2 YNFKEQ. Written as DNA, the CDR3 is TGTGCCAGCGGGGACTTCCGATCCTACGAGCAGTACTTC. The encoded protein is CASGDFRSYEQYF.

This clone showed up just a few times. The gene calls are TRBV6-6 and TRBJ2-7, with 7 positions matching TRBD2. Trimming at V came to 4 bases and at J to 5 bases, leaving 11 bases not matched to a gene. Germline loops: CDR1 MNHNY, CDR2 SVGAGI (reference sequence). The CDR3 consists of 15 residues. The CDR3 DNA follows: TGTGCCAGCAGTTCGGTGGAGGGAGGGAGCCACGAGCAGTACTTC. Translated, it gives CASSSVEGGSHEQYF.

This chain uses TRBV6-5 with TRBJ2-7, with TRBD1 as a possible D gene (6 bases). The V gene's germline CDR1 is MNHEY and CDR2 SVGAGI. CDR3 size: 14 residues. Trimming removed 2 bases from V and 2 bases from J, with 10 bases in between. The CDR3 DNA sequence: TGTGCCAGCAGTTACGGACAGTCCGCCTACGAGCAGTACTTC. Protein product: CASSYGQSAYEQYF.

The CDR3 region is CASSQDPTPGWTEAFF. The CDR3 DNA reads TGCGCCAGCAGCCAAGACCCGACCCCAGGGTGGACTGAAGCTTTCTTT. This sequence joins TRBV4-1 and TRBJ1-1, with D maybe TRBD1 (5 bases). This CDR3 is 16 amino acids long. Germline V lookup: CDR1 MGHRA, CDR2 YSYEKL. V was clipped by 0 bases and J by 5 bases, with 16 bases between them.

This sequence joins TRBV15 and TRBJ1-4, with TRBD1 matching 10 bases. V dropped 5 bases and J dropped 3; count of bases not matched to a gene: 3. Germline values: CDR1 LNHNV, CDR2 YYDKDF (reference sequence). The CDR3 is 15 residues long. The CDR3 DNA reads as TGTGCCACCAGCGGCGACAGGGGGCCTAATGAAAAACTGTTTTTT. It translates to CATSGDRGPNEKLFF.

The chain is built from TRBV7-9 and TRBJ2-7; 10 bases align to TRBD2. The junction had 9 bases not matched to a gene; V was cut back by 5 bases and J by 2 bases. The CDR3 contains 16 residues. Germline lookup yields CDR1 SEHNR and CDR2 FQNEAQ (reference sequence). The CDR3 region has the DNA TGTGCCAGCAGCCCGGGAGCGGGAGGGCCTGCCTACGAGCAGTACTTC. This codes for CASSPGAGGPAYEQYF.

The chain uses TRBV5-8 and TRBJ2-7, with 9 bases fitting TRBD2. The trim removed 4 bases at V and 4 bases at J, leaving 9 bases unmatched. Germline assignment: CDR1 SGHTS and CDR2 YDEGEE. The CDR3 runs 15 residues. This chain's CDR3 is CASSHGASGIYEQYF. CDR3 DNA sequence: TGTGCCAGCAGCCATGGGGCTAGCGGGATTTACGAGCAGTACTTC.

This clone was seen only once. This chain joins TRBV7-6 and TRBJ2-7; TRBD2 aligns across 13 bases. With 5 bases clipped from V and 3 bases from J, the junction kept 4 bases outside the gene matches. CDR3 length equals 15 residues. Germline assignment: CDR1 SGHVS and CDR2 FNYEAQ. The CDR3 DNA sequence: TGTGCCAGCAGCCAGACTAGCGGGAGGATCTACGAGCAGTACTTC. As protein: CASSQTSGRIYEQYF.

The chain is built from TRBV7-9 and TRBJ1-1; no clear D gene. The CDR3 extends over 12 amino acids. Germline CDR1 and CDR2: SEHNR and FQNEAQ (reference sequence). With 11 bases removed from V and 4 bases from J, the gap between germline ends came to 14 bases. In DNA form, the CDR3 reads TGTGCCGTACCAACGTCGAGCACTGAAGCTTTCTTT. This codes for CAVPTSSTEAFF.

The V call is TRBV7-9, the J call TRBJ1-2; unclear D gene. V gave up 5 bases and J gave up 5 bases, with 15 bases separating them. The CDR3 contains 14 residues. Germline V gene data show CDR1 as SEHNR and CDR2 as FQNEAQ (reference sequence). The CDR3 nucleotides are TGTGCCAGCAGCCCGATGAAAACTCATTATGGCTACACCTTC. Protein product: CASSPMKTHYGYTF.

This rearrangement joins TRBV4-1 to TRBJ2-7; 7 bases match TRBD2. This CDR3 has 14 residues. With 1 base clipped from V and 6 bases from J, the junction kept 6 bases outside the gene matches. Germline V CDR1 and CDR2: MGHRA, YSYEKL. Here the CDR3 DNA reads TGCGCCAGCAGCCAAGGGACTAGTAGTTCCGAGCAGTACTTC. Encoded protein: CASSQGTSSSEQYF.

This clone was detected once. This rearrangement joins TRBV6-5 to TRBJ2-2, with D tentatively TRBD2 (6 bases). The CDR3 totals 14 residues. Between the trimmed V and J ends, which lost 3 bases and 7 bases, there was a span of 12 bases. Germline V lookup: CDR1 MNHEY, CDR2 SVGAGI. As DNA, the CDR3 is TGTGCCAGCAGTTATTCTAGCGAGGACGGGGAGCTGTTTTTT. Its protein product is CASSYSSEDGELFF.

This chain links TRBV2 with TRBJ2-7, with TRBD2 matching 13 bases. Germline lookup yields CDR1 SNHLY and CDR2 FYNNEI. The CDR3 extends over 15 amino acids. V dropped 7 bases and J dropped 8; count of bases not matched to a gene: 11. CDR3 sequence: CASTDPGLAGRQQYF. The CDR3 DNA reads as TGTGCCAGCACCGACCCGGGACTAGCGGGACGGCAGCAGTACTTC.

This sequence joins TRBV7-9 and TRBJ1-1; 7 nucleotides match TRBD1. The ends lost 7 bases at V and 4 bases at J; junction bases unmatched: 6. The CDR3 consists of 13 residues. CDR1 and CDR2 (germline): SEHNR, FQNEAQ (reference sequence). In nucleotides, the CDR3 is TGTGCCAGCATGCGGACAGGACCCACTGAAGCTTTCTTT. This codes for CASMRTGPTEAFF.

This clone was detected only a few times. The chain uses TRBV27 and TRBJ1-5; 8 nucleotides match TRBD1. The CDR3 loop spans 16 amino acids. CDR1 is MNHEY, CDR2 SMNVEV, per germline (reference sequence). The J segment lost 1 base and the V segment lost 2 bases, leaving 4 bases of the junction unmatched. The CDR3 protein is CASSLGTGLSNQPQHF. As DNA, the CDR3 is TGTGCCAGCAGTTTAGGGACAGGCCTCAGCAATCAGCCCCAGCATTTT.

The V gene is TRBV27, the J gene TRBJ2-7; 10 positions match TRBD1. This CDR3 is built from 17 residues. CDR1 and CDR2 (germline): MNHEY, SMNVEV (reference sequence). Unmatched junction bases numbered 17, after V lost 3 bases and J lost 9 bases. CDR3 sequence (DNA): TGTGCCAGCAGTTTGTATGTCCCAGGGACAGGGGACGTGGGGCAGTACTTC. Translating gives CASSLYVPGTGDVGQYF.

The CDR3 is CASSLSTSGNTDTQYF. CDR3 bases: TGTGCCAGCAGTTTATCAACTAGCGGTAACACAGATACGCAGTATTTT. V and J are TRBV28 and TRBJ2-3, with 8 bases identical to TRBD2. V lost 1 base, J lost 2 bases, and 5 bases stayed unmatched. The germline V gene encodes CDR1 MDHEN and CDR2 SYDVKM. The length of the CDR3 is 16 residues.

The chain couples TRBV11-2 to TRBJ2-7; 7 nucleotides align to TRBD1. Unmatched junction bases numbered 8, after V lost 1 base and J lost 5 bases. There are 15 residues in the CDR3. The germline gives CDR1 SGHAT, CDR2 FQNNGV. The CDR3 sequence is CASSLAPTGYDEQYF. CDR3 in DNA: TGTGCCAGCAGCTTAGCACCGACAGGGTATGACGAGCAGTACTTC.

This chain uses TRBV4-3 with TRBJ2-1; maybe TRBD2 (5 bases). Per germline, CDR1 LGHNA and CDR2 YSLEER. The CDR3 runs to 15 residues. V was cut by 7 bases and J by 0 bases, with 13 bases left in between. CDR3 in DNA: TGCGCCAGCACACACTTGGGGAGCTCCTACAATGAGCAGTTCTTC. Its translation: CASTHLGSSYNEQFF.

The chain couples TRBV4-3 to TRBJ2-7, with D perhaps matching TRBD2 (6 bases). The CDR3 totals 15 residues. The germline V and J ends were trimmed by 2 bases and 5 bases, with 16 bases remaining between them. Germline V gene sequence: CDR1 LGHNA, CDR2 YSLEER. CDR3 nucleotides: TGCGCCAGCAGCCAACTCGGTGGGGAGGCGGACGAGCAGTACTTC. Residues: CASSQLGGEADEQYF.

A remark on this clone: This CDR3 is also generated by other DNA sequences in the sample. The genes are TRBV7-9 and TRBJ2-1; 7 nucleotides match TRBD2. J was trimmed by 7 bases and V by 4 bases; bases with no gene match: 10. The germline V gene has CDR1 SEHNR and CDR2 FQNEAQ (reference sequence). The CDR3 is made up of 15 amino acids. The CDR3 protein is CASSSGTTIRNEQFF. The CDR3 coding sequence is TGTGCCAGCAGCTCCGGGACTACCATTAGGAATGAGCAGTTCTTC.

This clone was counted between two and nine times. This chain uses TRBV29-1 with TRBJ2-7; 7 positions match TRBD1. This CDR3 contains 13 residues. Trimming took 6 bases from V and 2 from J; bases not matched to a gene: 7. Looked up from germline, CDR1 is SQVTM and CDR2 is ANQGSEA. In DNA, the CDR3 is TGCAGCGTCGAAACAGGGGCGGCCTACGAGCAGTACTTC. Its translation is CSVETGAAYEQYF.

The chain uses TRBV6-5 and TRBJ1-5, with D tentatively TRBD1 (5 bases). Germline-derived CDR1 and CDR2 are MNHEY and SVGAGI. CDR3 length equals 13 residues. V was clipped by 7 bases and J by 5 bases, with 12 bases between them. Written as DNA, the CDR3 is TGTGCCAGCACTCAGGGTCGGGATCAGCCCCAGCATTTT. The encoded protein is CASTQGRDQPQHF.

The J gene is TRBJ1-6, the V gene TRBV4-1; D uncertain. V was cut by 3 bases and J by 5 bases, with 14 bases left in between. The length of the CDR3 is 16 residues. The germline V gene has CDR1 MGHRA and CDR2 YSYEKL. This chain's CDR3 is CASSQPPTRDNSPLHF. In DNA, the CDR3 is TGCGCCAGCAGCCAGCCGCCGACGAGGGATAATTCACCCCTCCACTTT.

This clone has a single count. The gene calls are TRBV4-3 and TRBJ2-4; tentative D call: TRBD2 (6 bases). This CDR3 comprises 14 residues. Germline CDR1 is LGHNA and CDR2 is YSLEER. Trimming took 3 bases from V and 8 from J, leaving 14 bases between them. CDR3 region: CASSQGLGRYIQYF. In DNA, the CDR3 is TGCGCCAGCAGCCAGGGACTGGGGAGGTACATTCAGTACTTC.

The chain carries TRBV2 and TRBJ1-2; 7 bases align to TRBD1. The length of the CDR3 is 15 residues. Germline CDR1 reads SNHLY; CDR2 reads FYNNEI. V lost 6 bases, J lost 8 bases, and 15 bases stayed unmatched. The CDR3: CASRSQGVHVRGYTF. CDR3 bases: TGTGCCAGCAGATCCCAGGGGGTGCACGTAAGGGGCTACACCTTC.